Each of the 20 T cell receptor beta chains below was sequenced from the same sample in a study of T cells in Graves' hyperthyroidism and ophthalmopathy. RNA transcripts gave rise to amplified TCR beta CDR3 regions. When the TCR CDR3 underwent first-round RT-PCR, the HTBI primer set was used. TCRdb re-analysed the multiplex PCR reads in MiXCR, keeping a single row per CDR3 protein. In the table there are fewer than 350,000 distinct CDR3 sequences, approximately 13% of which are singletons. The source material was blood. Receptors were obtained from a woman between 40 and 55 years old with Graves' hyperthyroidism.

The chain joins TRBV29-1 to TRBJ1-1; D call uncertain. This CDR3 spans 13 amino acids. From germline, CDR1 is SQVTM and CDR2 ANQGSEA. The V gene lost 7 bases and the J gene lost 5 bases, with 17 bases spanning the gap. This CDR3 is CSGTDGAGTEAFF. The CDR3 DNA sequence: TGCAGCGGGACGGATGGAGCCGGGACTGAAGCTTTCTTT.

The genes are TRBV29-1 and TRBJ2-2; D uncertain. There are 14 residues in the CDR3. Germline V gives CDR1 SQVTM, CDR2 ANQGSEA. Trimming removed 4 bases from V and 4 bases from J, with 13 bases in between. This chain's CDR3 is CSVGASTGTGELFF. CDR3 bases: TGCAGCGTTGGGGCTAGTACGGGCACCGGGGAGCTGTTTTTT.

In this sample, this clonotype turned up many times. V usage is TRBV28 and J usage is TRBJ1-2; D not resolved. This CDR3 has 13 residues. Per germline, CDR1 MDHEN and CDR2 SYDVKM. V was cut by 2 bases and J by 5 bases, with 9 bases left in between. CDR3 in amino acids: CASSLGQLYGYTF. The CDR3 DNA follows: TGTGCCAGCAGTTTAGGGCAGCTTTATGGCTACACCTTC.

As for this clonotype: A read error may be the cause here, since a much bigger clone is one base away. The chain is built from TRBV6-1 and TRBJ2-7, with 7 bases aligning to TRBD1. This CDR3 is built from 13 residues. Germline V CDR1 and CDR2: MNHNS, SASEGT. The CDR3 nucleotides read TGTGCCAGCAGTCGGACGACAGGGTACGAGCAGCACTTC. This encodes CASSRTTGYEQHF.

This clonotype was seen repeatedly, ten times or more. The V call is TRBV2, the J call TRBJ2-1, with TRBD2 matching 7 bases. V lost 5 bases and J lost 7; bases outside the gene matches: 11. Germline loops: CDR1 SNHLY, CDR2 FYNNEI. The CDR3 totals 15 residues. In DNA form, the CDR3 reads TGTGCCAGCAGTATCGGGAGGACGGGACCTAATGAGCAGTTCTTC. It codes for CASSIGRTGPNEQFF.

The rearrangement joins TRBV29-1 to TRBJ2-7; a possible D gene is TRBD2 (7 bases). The CDR3 sequence is 13 residues long. Trimming stripped 7 bases from V and 6 bases from J, with 19 bases between. Germline CDR1 SQVTM, CDR2 ANQGSEA. CDR3 sequence reads: CSGGGQLLGEQYF. The CDR3 nucleotides read TGCAGCGGGGGGGGGCAGCTCCTGGGCGAGCAGTACTTC.

This clonotype was detected many times. This rearrangement joins TRBV6-2 or TRBV6-3 to TRBJ2-2; 8 bases fit TRBD1. Germline lookup yields CDR1 MNHEY and CDR2 SVGEGT. The CDR3 has 15 residues. Germline trimming cut 6 bases from V and 7 bases from J; bases unmatched to any gene: 10. CDR3 nucleotides: TGTGCCAGCAGCCAAGGACAGGGAAAAATCGGGGAGCTGTTTTTT. This translates into CASSQGQGKIGELFF.

Many counts were recorded for this clonotype. The V gene is TRBV7-8, the J gene TRBJ2-5; D is ambiguous. Germline assignment: CDR1 SGHVS and CDR2 FQNEAQ. This CDR3 has 15 residues. V lost 4 bases to trimming and J lost 1 base, with 13 bases between them. The CDR3 loop reads CASSSTKASQETQYF. The CDR3 DNA sequence: TGTGCCAGCAGCTCCACTAAGGCTAGCCAAGAGACCCAGTACTTC.

The chain recombines TRBV6-1 with TRBJ2-1; 9 positions agree with TRBD2. Germline V gene sequence: CDR1 MNHNS, CDR2 SASEGT. CDR3 length: 14 amino acids. V shed 8 bases and J 7 bases; nucleotides not matched to a gene: 9. Here the CDR3 DNA reads TGTGCCAGCGTGCGGGAGGGCCAGGGAAATGAGCAGTTCTTC. Encoded protein: CASVREGQGNEQFF.

This clonotype has a count of ten or more. J is TRBJ2-3 and V is TRBV11-2; 9 nucleotides line up with TRBD2. The CDR3 has 16 amino acids. CDR1 and CDR2 from the germline V gene are SGHAT and FQNNGV. V lost 2 bases and J lost 3; bases outside the gene matches: 6. Written as DNA, the CDR3 is TGTGCCAGCAGCTTATCGCTAGCGGGATCGACAGATACGCAGTATTTT. This codes for CASSLSLAGSTDTQYF.

Many counts were recorded for this clonotype. The chain is built from TRBV6-1 and TRBJ2-7, with unresolved D. The germline V gene has CDR1 MNHNS and CDR2 SASEGT. The CDR3 extends over 15 amino acids. V gave up 5 bases and J gave up 3 bases, with 17 bases separating them. CDR3 region: CASSPRPGSGYEQYF. CDR3 sequence (DNA): TGTGCCAGCAGTCCTCGCCCTGGGTCAGGCTACGAGCAGTACTTC.

This sequence joins TRBV2 and TRBJ2-3, with D perhaps TRBD2 (6 bases). The V gene's germline CDR1 is SNHLY and CDR2 FYNNEI. Trimming took 6 bases from V and 4 from J, leaving 11 bases between them. CDR3 size: 13 residues. The CDR3 sequence is CASREGAADTQYF. For the CDR3, the DNA is TGTGCCAGCAGGGAGGGAGCGGCAGATACGCAGTATTTT.

This clonotype was recorded at least ten times. CDR3 nucleotide sequence: TGTGCCATCAGTGAAGAGGAGGATACGCAGTATTTT. Its protein product is CAISEEEDTQYF. The chain is built from TRBV10-3 and TRBJ2-3; no definite D call. Germline CDR1 reads ENHRY; CDR2 reads SYGVKD. Trimming shortened V by 3 bases and J by 6 bases, and 7 bases separated the two germline ends. This CDR3 has 12 residues.

This clonotype was observed many times. The chain links TRBV3-1 to TRBJ2-5, with TRBD1 identical over 8 bases. The CDR3 is made up of 17 amino acids. Germline CDR1 reads LGHDT; CDR2 reads YNNKEL (reference sequence). The ends lost 1 base at V and 2 bases at J; junction bases unmatched: 9. The chain's CDR3 is CASSQVAGGVWQETQYF. DNA of the CDR3: TGTGCCAGCAGCCAAGTAGCAGGGGGCGTTTGGCAAGAGACCCAGTACTTC.

This clonotype showed up many times. The chain couples TRBV20-1 to TRBJ1-1; D remains unclear. V gave up 1 base and J gave up 5 bases, with 11 bases separating them. Germline V gene sequence: CDR1 DFQATT, CDR2 SNEGSKA (reference sequence). The CDR3 sequence is 13 residues long. CDR3 coding DNA: TGCAGTGCTAGAGTGCCTAGCATGACTGAAGCTTTCTTT. Its translation: CSARVPSMTEAFF.

This chain joins TRBV28 and TRBJ1-2; 7 nucleotides match TRBD1. There are 14 residues in the CDR3. V was pared by 6 bases and J by 4 bases, with 8 bases of the junction left unmatched. The germline V gene encodes CDR1 MDHEN and CDR2 SYDVKM. CDR3: CASRPKAGGYGYTF. The CDR3 coding sequence is TGTGCCAGCAGACCAAAGGCAGGGGGCTATGGCTACACCTTC.

This chain joins TRBV19 and TRBJ2-2, with TRBD2 as a possible D gene (6 bases). Per the germline V gene, CDR1 is LNHDA and CDR2 is SQIVND (reference sequence). V dropped 7 bases and J dropped 0 bases, with 15 bases sitting between them. CDR3 size: 16 residues. CDR3 protein: CASNYWGDPNTGELFF. CDR3 DNA sequence: TGTGCCAGTAATTACTGGGGGGACCCGAACACCGGGGAGCTGTTTTTT.

This clonotype was seen ten or more times. This chain connects TRBV30 to TRBJ1-1, with D perhaps matching TRBD1 (6 bases). The CDR3 extends over 15 amino acids. The ends were cut back, 0 bases at V and 4 bases at J, with 15 bases in the middle. The germline gives CDR1 GTSNPN, CDR2 SVGIG (reference sequence). The CDR3: CAWSVGGVSGTEAFF. DNA of the CDR3: TGTGCCTGGAGTGTAGGGGGGGTGTCGGGCACTGAAGCTTTCTTT.

This clonotype was recorded many times. The rearrangement joins TRBV6-6 to TRBJ1-1; 10 bases are a match to TRBD1. V dropped 2 bases and J dropped 6; count of bases not matched to a gene: 6. The CDR3 is made up of 15 amino acids. CDR1 is MNHNY and CDR2 is SVGAGI in the germline V gene (reference sequence). The CDR3 sequence: CASSYTWTGGSEAFF. In DNA, the CDR3 is TGTGCCAGCAGTTACACTTGGACAGGGGGATCTGAAGCTTTCTTT.

In its sample, this clonotype was seen many times. This chain uses TRBV2 with TRBJ2-1; 10 nucleotides line up with TRBD1. Germline V CDR1 and CDR2: SNHLY, FYNNEI. The CDR3 consists of 16 residues. V lost 5 bases to trimming and J lost 1 base; unmatched junction nucleotides: 5. The CDR3 loop is CASSRDRGRSYNEQFF. The CDR3 DNA follows: TGTGCCAGCAGTCGGGACAGGGGCCGATCCTACAATGAGCAGTTCTTC.